The source of this T cell receptor beta chain is a study of PD-1 blockade in classical Hodgkin lymphoma. Study-wide results and limits: The baseline diversity of complete responders showed similarity to that of newly diagnosed patients. Significant TCR diversity gains by C4D1 occurred in CD4+ but not CD8+ cells.

About this clone: Its antigen is undetermined.

Time point in this sample: cycle 4 day 1 (C4D1), after 6 weeks of nivolumab. Every patient relapsed after autologous stem cell transplantation, and brentuximab vedotin exposure varied. Magnetic negative selection of thawed PBMCs was the method by which CD4+ T cells were purified. TCRdb keeps only in-frame clones here, not all; method: immunoSEQ multiplex PCR. The table records about 12,000 clones, about nine tenths of them present only once. Source: CD4+ T cells from blood, taken before the fourth cycle of nivolumab. This receptor was taken from a human donor with classical Hodgkin lymphoma.

CDR3 protein: CASSPNSLSGLPGELFF. The CDR3 region has the DNA TGTGCCAGCTCACCAAACAGCCTAAGCGGGCTCCCCGGGGAGCTGTTTTTT. The chain recombines TRBV18 with TRBJ2-2; a possible D gene is TRBD2 (6 bases). The CDR3 sequence is 17 residues long. Between the trimmed V and J ends, which lost 2 bases and 6 bases, there was a span of 19 bases. Germline assignment: CDR1 KGHSH and CDR2 LQKENI. The full variable domain, with the rest looked up from reference TRBV18 and TRBJ2-2, is NAGVMQNPRHLVRRRGQEARLRCSPMKGHSHVYWYRQLPEEGLKFMVYLQKENIIDESGMPKERFSAEFPKEGPSILRIQQVVRGDSAAYFCASSPNSLSGLPGELFFGEGSRLTVL.